This TCR beta chain was documented in a study of T cell responses to AZD1222 COVID-19 vaccine. Study results and caveats: AZD1222 recipients seropositive at baseline numbered only six or seven. A reported finding is that nearly half of spike-specific TCRs target unmutated variant regions. Receipt of two AZD1222 doses was followed by a rise in Spike-specific TCR breadth and depth. Clonal diversity may have been underestimated in mostly white British donors.

Details on this clone: Its target is not known.

TCRdb's table, derived via immunoSEQ multiplex PCR, lists solely in-frame clones and lacks some. The sample consists of some 99,000 clones, roughly 90% of them appearing once. Germline loops: CDR1 SGHNT, CDR2 YYREEE (reference sequence). J was trimmed by 3 bases and V by 8 bases; bases with no gene match: 9. The CDR3 runs to 16 residues. The material sequenced was peripheral blood, taken on day 0 of AZD1222 vaccination. V and J are TRBV5-4 and TRBJ2-3; 13 bases agree with TRBD2. The source is an adult in good health. The CDR3 protein is CASTKGTSGETDTQYF. In DNA, the CDR3 is TGTGCCAGTACTAAAGGGACTAGCGGGGAAACAGATACGCAGTATTTT.